The entry that follows covers one TCR beta chain sequence. Its antigen is currently not known. No base qualities exist here, and no much larger clone lies one base off it. The goal of deep resolution MiSeq sequencing was a depth between 1 in 1 million and 1 in 200,000 T cells, and coverage averaged 10x per clonotype. TCR beta libraries were generated with the immunoSEQ hsTCRB Kit. The study's processing was this. ImmunoSEQ Data Assistant and ImmunoSEQ Analyzer were used for data analysis, and V, D and J genes were assigned according to IMGT definitions. Clonality, which ranges from 0 to 1, was calculated as one minus the normalized Shannon entropy of productive rearrangement frequencies. Only overrepresented clonotypes making up at least 0.05% of the repertoire of each patient were included in the public clonotype analysis. About 13 age-matched healthy donor repertoires from immuneACCESS were used as controls for clonality. TCRdb's version of the immuneACCESS table is confined to in-frame rearrangements and falls short of the full clone set. An unresolved V gene accounts for under half of the shortfall where checked; the remainder is of unknown origin. V and J calls and clone size are given by that table; D and trimming were obtained from the DNA. The sample table shows over 150,000 clones, and about two thirds are seen once. The ten most abundant clones make up roughly 12% of the sample.

This record belongs to a study of cytotoxic CD8 clonotypes in ibrutinib-treated CLL (dated by TCRdb to the early 2020s). Some background on the complete study: The cohort had about a dozen relapsed/refractory and around 15 treatment-naive patients; 17 to 18 were IGHV unmutated. Every sample from remission and from progressive disease was obtained while the patients were still on ibrutinib. Partial responses were observed in approximately 24 patients and complete responses in 2; after a median follow-up of around 64 months, remission was maintained in 15 or so patients and progression was observed in roughly twelve. Of the roughly 90 participants in the trial, about two dozen had longitudinal samples available. An average of about 260,000 productive templates and 80,000 to 100,000 productive rearrangements was obtained per sample. Samples at response were collected after a median of about twelve months of treatment, with a range of roughly 6 to 36 months. Cryopreserved peripheral blood mononuclear cells were obtained prior to treatment, at the time of response, and at either disease progression or sustained remission.

The sample's time point label is to be understood as: approximately 2 years on ibrutinib. For TCR beta library preparation, about 2.1 micrograms of genomic DNA were extracted from the cryopreserved PBMCs. High-throughput TCR beta sequencing was performed on longitudinal blood samples from CLL patients receiving ibrutinib monotherapy. Patients were enrolled in a phase 2 open-label single-center ibrutinib monotherapy trial. The CDR3 runs 14 residues from the cysteine to the phenylalanine. Only CDR3 DNA is held: 42 bases, read in frame from base 1. V and J are trimmed by 7 bases and 5 bases, and the gene matches miss 6 bases of the junction. Based on the germline V gene, the CDR1 and CDR2 sequences are MDHEN and SYDVKM. General findings and caveats noted by the study authors: Lymph node repertoires were not examined, and the timing of sampling was not matched between patients in sustained remission and those whose disease progressed. At baseline, clonality was higher than in age-matched healthy donors and showed a strong correlation with circulating CD8+ T-cell counts. Public clonotypes were rare and either contracted or stayed stable during treatment, and the rise in clonality at ibrutinib response reflected the expansion of private clonotypes. Clonality rose at ibrutinib response, remained stable during sustained remission, and dropped back toward baseline at progression.

The TCR sequence derives from a human donor with chronic lymphocytic leukemia. This chain joins TRBV28 to TRBJ1-5; 9 bases in between match TRBD1. The sample in question was PBMCs, obtained after 24 months of ibrutinib treatment. The DNA sequence follows: TGTGCCAGCATTACGGGACAGGGACATCAGCCCCAGCATTTT. Its coded protein is CASITGQGHQPQHF.